A selection of T cell receptor beta chains follows, all from one sample in a study of monozygotic twins with inflammatory bowel disease. For each CDR3 protein, TCRdb gives one entry from its re-call of the 5' RACE reads, without DNA. Listed are fewer than 350,000 distinct CDR3 sequences; approximately 2% falls within the top ten. Material: blood. All receptors come from a human donor with ulcerative colitis or Crohn's disease, or a healthy co-twin of an affected twin (not recorded which). Both conserved end residues are part of each CDR3. The order of the fields is J gene, V gene, CDR3 protein.

TRBJ2-3	TRBV7-7	CASSRGQPTDTQYF
TRBJ2-3	TRBV4-3	CASSQEPRRGDTQYF
TRBJ2-4	TRBV5-1	CASRMTGPANIQYF
TRBJ2-3	TRBV20-1	CSATPGAGVADTQYF
TRBJ1-5	TRBV4-3	CASSQGTGDNQPQHF
TRBJ1-6	TRBV7-8	CASSLARLLNSPLHF
TRBJ1-2	TRBV4-3	CASSQEGQLLEGYTF
TRBJ2-5	TRBV20-1	CSASLQGGPETQYF
TRBJ2-7	TRBV29-1	CSVEDQEEAYEQYF
TRBJ2-5	TRBV20-1	CSARRDGRETQYF
TRBJ2-5	TRBV28	CASSRSGSQETQYF
TRBJ2-5	TRBV6-2/TRBV6-3	CASSLRREGQETQYF
TRBJ2-7	TRBV25-1	CASSDRGLAGDEQYF
TRBJ1-2	TRBV5-6	CASSWSRGPYGYTF
TRBJ2-1	TRBV5-1	CASSLQPGTGIYNEQFF
TRBJ2-2	TRBV7-8	CASSFTPGELFF
TRBJ2-1	TRBV5-5	CASSLEGVDMWYNEQFF
TRBJ2-1	TRBV5-1	CASSFGNAYNEQFF
TRBJ2-5	TRBV20-1	CSARLTNEETQYF
TRBJ2-1	TRBV5-1	CASSLRPDGHNEQFF
TRBJ1-1	TRBV4-2	CASSPPGWTGNTEAFF
TRBJ1-2	TRBV7-6	CASSEDEGFYGYTF
TRBJ2-5	TRBV5-1	CASGREMNKETQYF
TRBJ1-2	TRBV6-2/TRBV6-3	CASSPQLNYGYTF
TRBJ2-3	TRBV20-1	CSAKSPGGIDTQYF
TRBJ2-7	TRBV11-2	CASGLSGAGYEQYF
TRBJ2-7	TRBV15	CATSRGRGLLSYEQYF
TRBJ1-5	TRBV12-3/TRBV12-4	CASTSGQRNQPQHF
TRBJ2-3	TRBV20-1	CSASLQGGSGNTQYF
TRBJ1-1	TRBV20-1	CSASNEGGAAFF
TRBJ2-3	TRBV11-2	CASSLHSTSGGAQDTQYF
TRBJ1-2	TRBV28	CASSSRTGWNYGYTF
TRBJ2-6	TRBV18	CASSPFTSGSGASVLTF
TRBJ2-7	TRBV5-1	CASSSGLGWSYEQYF
TRBJ2-1	TRBV20-1	CSATASGRYNEQFF
TRBJ1-4	TRBV10-3	CAIADPNEKLFF
TRBJ1-1	TRBV13	CASSGESGQGAILNTEAFF
TRBJ2-1	TRBV9	CASSLREGPYNEQFF
TRBJ2-1	TRBV7-8	CASSLSIKQFF
TRBJ2-4	TRBV12-3/TRBV12-4	CASSRRSSRLAKNIQYF
TRBJ1-2	TRBV7-9	CASSPQGGYGYTF
TRBJ1-1	TRBV6-1	CASSRSLQGLIKNTEAFF
TRBJ2-1	TRBV12-3/TRBV12-4	CASRQQREGLSYNEQFF
TRBJ1-3	TRBV9	CASSVGSVKGSGNTIYF
TRBJ2-2	TRBV7-6	CASSSGAGGFTGELFF
TRBJ1-5	TRBV3-1	CASSYRGGNQPQHF
TRBJ2-1	TRBV4-3	CASSQDQLTEQFF
TRBJ1-4	TRBV15	CATSRVTGDGKLFF